These 9 T cell receptor beta chains were sequenced from one sample in a study of T cells after yellow fever vaccination. TCRdb reprocessed the 5' RACE reads via MiXCR and lists one record per CDR3 protein. Among under 300,000 distinct CDR3 sequences listed, approximately 6.3% were seen once. The starting material was CD4+ T cells sorted from PBMCs, obtained on the day of the yellow fever booster vaccination. The receptors shown here come from a man between 25 and 39 years old who received the YFV17D yellow fever vaccine.

Ten or more counts support this clonotype. Here the CDR3 DNA reads TGTGCCAGCAGTCCGGGACTAGGTGGTGAGCAGTTCTTC. This gives the protein CASSPGLGGEQFF. The chain is built from TRBV12-3 or TRBV12-4 and TRBJ2-1; 8 nucleotides line up with TRBD2. Germline trimming cut 5 bases from V and 9 bases from J; bases unmatched to any gene: 6. The CDR3 is 13 residues long.

The V call is TRBV20-1, the J call TRBJ2-5, with 16 positions matching TRBD2. CDR3 length: 16 amino acids. Germline assignment: CDR1 DFQATT and CDR2 SNEGSKA (reference sequence). The junction had 7 bases not matched to a gene; V was cut back by 4 bases and J by 5 bases. The DNA for the CDR3 is TGCAGTGCTACCGGGACTAGCGGGAGGGCCGGGGAGACCCAGTACTTC. Amino acid sequence: CSATGTSGRAGETQYF.

V gene TRBV6-2 or TRBV6-3 combines with J gene TRBJ2-7; D perhaps matches TRBD2 (6 bases). Trimming pared 2 bases from V and 2 bases from J, leaving 13 bases between. Germline V gene data show CDR1 as MNHEY and CDR2 as SVGEGT. The CDR3 contains 15 residues. The CDR3 region is CASSYPQLAAYEQYF. The CDR3 nucleotides read TGTGCCAGCAGTTACCCCCAACTAGCCGCCTACGAGCAGTACTTC.

The genes are TRBV7-3 and TRBJ2-2; tentative D call: TRBD1 (6 bases). This CDR3 contains 15 residues. Germline-derived CDR1 and CDR2 are SGHTA and FQGTGA. V lost 3 bases to trimming and J lost 4 bases, with 12 bases between them. The DNA of the CDR3 is TGTGCCAGCAGCTTCTTCTACAGGGTCACCGGGGAGCTGTTTTTT. It yields the protein CASSFFYRVTGELFF.

The V call is TRBV6-5, the J call TRBJ2-7; TRBD2 matches 8 bases. The germline V gene has CDR1 MNHEY and CDR2 SVGAGI. V was clipped by 4 bases and J by 3 bases; unmatched bases: 11. The CDR3 has 16 amino acids. CDR3 nucleotide sequence: TGTGCCAGCAGTTTAACCGGGGGGGCGAGGGTCTACGAGCAGTACTTC. Translating gives CASSLTGGARVYEQYF.

The chain combines TRBV30 with TRBJ2-2; D ambiguous. The CDR3 is made up of 15 amino acids. V was clipped by 4 bases and J by 0 bases, with 12 bases between them. Germline CDR1 reads GTSNPN; CDR2 reads SVGIG (reference sequence). The DNA of the CDR3 is TGTGCCTGGAAACAGCCTACCGCGAACACCGGGGAGCTGTTTTTT. Translation: CAWKQPTANTGELFF.

This clonotype turned up a few times. The CDR3 is CASSRRGGGLADTQYF. The DNA for the CDR3 is TGTGCCAGCAGCCGGAGAGGAGGGGGCCTCGCAGATACGCAGTATTTT. The gene calls are TRBV5-6 and TRBJ2-3, with a possible D match to TRBD1 (7 bases). The CDR3 loop spans 16 amino acids. Trimming took off 4 bases at V and 4 bases at J, with 19 bases between the two ends. The germline V gene encodes CDR1 SGHDT and CDR2 YYEEEE.

This clonotype was detected only a few times. This chain joins TRBV12-3 or TRBV12-4 and TRBJ1-5; D not resolved. Trimming took 0 bases from V and 2 from J, leaving 8 bases between them. The CDR3 is 15 amino acids. CDR3 in amino acids: CASSLAGGGNQPQHF. The CDR3 DNA reads as TGTGCCAGCAGTTTAGCGGGCGGTGGCAATCAGCCCCAGCATTTT.

This clonotype was observed a handful of times. The chain recombines TRBV2 with TRBJ2-1, with 10 bases lining up with TRBD2. This CDR3 is 15 amino acids long. Germline V CDR1 and CDR2: SNHLY, FYNNEI. V shed 6 bases and J 1 base; nucleotides not matched to a gene: 3. The CDR3 reads CASSGSGGSYNEQFF. Written as DNA, the CDR3 is TGTGCCAGCAGCGGTAGCGGGGGGTCCTACAATGAGCAGTTCTTC.